This T cell receptor (beta chain) was identified during a study of vaccination effects on CD4 cells after COVID-19. Background on the study: Post-vaccine sampling occurred a median 72 days after the second dose. General study findings and limits: Late in the post-vaccination period, infection-induced and vaccine-induced clones underwent marked clonal contraction.

Regarding this clone: What it binds is unknown.

Clones were sequenced by immunoSEQ multiplex PCR, and TCRdb holds only the in-frame ones, with some missing. In the table there are fewer than 15,000 clones, around 67% of which are singletons. In the ViraFEST assay, antigen-specific CD4+ clonotypes were identified by expansion after peptide-pool stimulation. Once cultured for around 11 days, the cells underwent separation to obtain CD4+ T cells. PCR confirmed that the person was infected with SARS-CoV-2 between March and December 2020. Participants each got two BNT162b2 or mRNA-1273 vaccine doses. For each well, about 1.8 million PBMC were cultured with 10 IU/ml IL-2 and around 9.6 ug/ml peptides. The TCR sequence derives from a human donor who had a prior SARS-CoV-2 infection. Sequencing used CD4+ T cells from PBMCs cultured with HCoV-NL63 spike peptides, obtained after COVID-19 vaccination.

This chain's CDR3 is CATSDLSYIRQGAGNEQFF. DNA for the CDR3: TGTGCCACCAGTGATTTGAGTTATATACGACAGGGGGCCGGGAATGAGCAGTTCTTC. J is TRBJ2-1 and V is TRBV24-1; 10 bases are a match to TRBD1. Germline V gene lookup returns CDR1 KGHDR and CDR2 SFDVKD. The CDR3 covers 19 residues. J was trimmed by 7 bases and V by 0 bases; bases with no gene match: 14.